This entry concerns a single T cell receptor (beta chain). Its antigen is as yet unknown. Amplified TCR beta CDR3 regions came from RNA transcripts. A set of HTBI primers served as the primers for a first-round RT-PCR of the TCR CDR3. From the multiplex PCR reads, TCRdb called clonotypes with MiXCR, one entry per CDR3 protein. The data hold about 290,000 distinct CDR3 sequences, with approximately 19% observed a single time. Uncontrolled infection, other autoimmune disease, pregnancy and lactation each barred patients from inclusion. Isolation of PBMCs was performed on 9.5 to 10 ml fresh peripheral blood. These data come from a study of T cells in Graves' hyperthyroidism and ophthalmopathy. Findings of the study overall: The model forecast ophthalmopathy, anticipating it by a median about 7 months before onset.

Germline V gene sequence: CDR1 MNHEY, CDR2 SVGAGI. V was trimmed by 0 bases and J by 0 bases, leaving 6 bases between them. This CDR3 comprises 15 residues. V and J are TRBV6-5 and TRBJ1-5; D call uncertain. Sequences were obtained from blood. This TCR was recovered from a man between 50 and 59 years old with Graves' ophthalmopathy. CDR3 sequence: CASSYSQHSNQPQHF. The CDR3 bases are TGTGCCAGCAGTTACTCACAGCATAGCAATCAGCCCCAGCATTTT.